Presented here are 31 T cell receptor beta chains from one specimen sequenced in a study of human T cells and chemical hapten exposure. Time point given: patch test 3, about 24 weeks after DPC sensitization. The treatment denotes: therapeutic diphenylcyclopropenone sensitization with weekly scalp DPC. TCRdb ran MiXCR on the RACE reads and lists one entry per CDR3 protein. Of roughly 200,000 distinct CDR3 sequences listed, about 22% were seen once; the top ten hold 2% to 2.5%. The sample was whole blood, taken in connection with sensitization to the hapten diphenylcyclopropenone (DPC). These receptor sequences come from a woman between 40 and 55 years old with alopecia areata. Some clones in this sample may be carry-over from other donors' samples.

This clonotype came up a few times. The gene calls are TRBV25-1 and TRBJ1-5; D possibly corresponds to TRBD1 (5 bases). Germline values: CDR1 MGHDK, CDR2 SYGVNS. The CDR3 sequence is 12 residues long. Trimming pared 6 bases from V and 6 bases from J, leaving 9 bases between. The CDR3 coding sequence is TGTGCCAGCAGCGCTGGGGGTCAGCCCCAGCATTTT. It specifies CASSAGGQPQHF.

In its sample, this clonotype was seen a few times. J is TRBJ2-7 and V is TRBV6-5, with 8 nucleotides matching TRBD2. V was clipped by 6 bases and J by 3 bases; unmatched bases: 7. CDR1 MNHEY and CDR2 SVGAGI come from the germline V gene. CDR3 length equals 14 residues. The CDR3, as DNA: TGTGCCAGCAGCGGGGGGGAGGGAGGCTACGAGCAGTACTTC. As protein: CASSGGEGGYEQYF.

The rearrangement uses TRBV29-1 and TRBJ2-5, with D possibly TRBD2 on 6 matching bases. This CDR3 spans 12 amino acids. Germline CDR1 and CDR2: SQVTM and ANQGSEA. V was shortened by 7 bases and J by 4 bases, with 13 bases between the two germline ends. This CDR3 reads CSGVAGLETQYF. CDR3 bases: TGCAGCGGTGTCGCGGGGCTAGAGACCCAGTACTTC.

The genes are TRBV5-1 and TRBJ2-7, with D perhaps given as TRBD1 or TRBD2 (5 bases each). Deletions cut 4 bases from V and 0 bases from J, with 11 bases between. The V gene's germline CDR1 is SGHRS and CDR2 YFSETQ. CDR3 size: 14 residues. The CDR3 sequence: CASSRGHNSYEQYF. CDR3 sequence (DNA): TGCGCCAGCAGCCGGGGCCACAACTCCTACGAGCAGTACTTC.

In its sample, this clonotype was seen many times. V usage is TRBV7-9 and J usage is TRBJ2-1, with no clear D. Trimming removed 10 bases at V and 4 bases at J, with 11 bases between. Germline values: CDR1 SEHNR, CDR2 FQNEAQ (reference sequence). The CDR3 spans 12 residues. The CDR3 DNA reads as TGTGCCATTGTGTCACTTTACAATGAGCAGTTCTTC. It is translated as CAIVSLYNEQFF. Full variable domain (missing parts from reference TRBV7-9 and TRBJ2-1): DTGVSQNPRHKITKRGQNVTFRCDPISEHNRLYWYRQTLGQGPEFLTYFQNEAQLEKSRLLSDRFSAERPKGSFSTLEIQRTEQGDSAMYLCAIVSLYNEQFFGPGTRLTVL.

This clonotype was recorded a few times. J is TRBJ2-6 and V is TRBV10-3; no clear D. The CDR3 totals 14 residues. Trimming pared 10 bases from V and 3 bases from J, leaving 13 bases between. The germline gives CDR1 ENHRY, CDR2 SYGVKD. The DNA of the CDR3 is TGTGCCAGCCGGTTTGGAGTTGGGGCCAACGTCCTGACTTTC. Translated, it gives CASRFGVGANVLTF.

This chain links TRBV10-3 with TRBJ2-7; 9 bases line up with TRBD1. The germline gives CDR1 ENHRY, CDR2 SYGVKD. J lost 5 bases, V lost 4 bases, and 6 bases had no gene match. The CDR3 covers 14 residues. CDR3 region: CAISGRQGVNEQYF. The CDR3 bases are TGTGCCATCAGTGGGCGACAGGGGGTTAACGAGCAGTACTTC.

The rearrangement links TRBV12-3 or TRBV12-4 to TRBJ1-1; 8 positions agree with TRBD1. V was pared by 5 bases and J by 5 bases, with 7 bases of the junction left unmatched. This CDR3 is built from 14 residues. The CDR3 loop is CASSPTGEVTEAFF. As DNA, the CDR3 is TGTGCCAGCAGTCCGACAGGGGAGGTAACTGAAGCTTTCTTT.

This clonotype has ten or more counts. V and J are TRBV5-5 and TRBJ1-1; perhaps TRBD1 as D (5 bases). With 4 bases removed from V and 1 base from J, the gap between germline ends came to 17 bases. The CDR3 consists of 16 residues. CDR1 and CDR2 from the germline V gene are SGHKS and YYEKEE (reference sequence). The CDR3 region has the DNA TGTGCCAGCAGCCCTCCCGGGGGGTACGGGAACACTGAAGCTTTCTTT. This sequence encodes CASSPPGGYGNTEAFF. Together with reference TRBV5-5 and TRBJ1-1, the CDR3 gives the full variable domain: DAGVTQSPTHLIKTRGQQVTLRCSPISGHKSVSWYQQVLGQGPQFIFQYYEKEERGRGNFPDRFSARQFPNYSSELNVNALLLGDSALYLCASSPPGGYGNTEAFFGQGTRLTVV.

This sequence joins TRBV12-3 or TRBV12-4 and TRBJ1-4; D remains unclear. The CDR3 is 12 amino acids. V was shortened by 7 bases and J by 13 bases, with 16 bases between the two germline ends. The chain's CDR3 is CASTPHEDVLFF. DNA for the CDR3: TGTGCCAGCACTCCCCACGAGGACGTACTGTTTTTT.

The chain uses TRBV6-5 and TRBJ1-3; 7 bases are shared with TRBD1. V lost 2 bases and J lost 4; bases outside the gene matches: 11. Germline V gene sequence: CDR1 MNHEY, CDR2 SVGAGI. CDR3 length: 17 residues. The CDR3 DNA reads TGTGCCAGCAGTTACACCCGGACAGGCCGTGCAGGAAACACCATATATTTT. This codes for CASSYTRTGRAGNTIYF.

The rearrangement uses TRBV29-1 and TRBJ2-3; 7 nucleotides match TRBD2. The CDR3 runs to 15 residues. The germline CDR1 and CDR2 sequences are SQVTM and ANQGSEA. J gave up 4 bases and V 2 bases, and 9 bases lay outside the gene matches. The CDR3 region is CSVEPSSGGADTQYF. The CDR3 coding sequence is TGCAGCGTTGAACCCAGCTCGGGGGGTGCAGATACGCAGTATTTT.

V and J are TRBV20-1 and TRBJ1-1; weak D call: TRBD1 (6 bases). Germline CDR1 DFQATT, CDR2 SNEGSKA (reference sequence). The CDR3 is 12 amino acids. CDR3 coding DNA: TGCACCTGCAGGGAGGGGGACACTGAAGCTTTCTTT. This translates into CTCREGDTEAFF.

This chain joins TRBV7-9 and TRBJ2-5; D is undetermined. This CDR3 comprises 14 residues. V was clipped by 1 base and J by 3 bases, with 9 bases between them. Germline loops: CDR1 SEHNR, CDR2 FQNEAQ (reference sequence). The CDR3 reads CASSLGARKETQYF. The CDR3 region has the DNA TGTGCCAGCAGCTTAGGGGCACGGAAAGAGACCCAGTACTTC.

This clonotype turned up a few times. The chain joins TRBV7-2 to TRBJ2-7; 11 nucleotides agree with TRBD2. CDR1 is SGHTA and CDR2 is FQGNSA in the germline V gene. CDR3 length: 16 amino acids. Germline trimming cut 5 bases from V and 3 bases from J; bases unmatched to any gene: 9. CDR3 nucleotides: TGTGCCAGCAGCAGGCGGGCGACTAGCGGGATCTACGAGCAGTACTTC. This encodes CASSRRATSGIYEQYF. The whole variable domain, remainder taken from reference TRBV7-2 and TRBJ2-7, is GAGVSQSPSNKVTEKGKDVELRCDPISGHTALYWYRQSLGQGLEFLIYFQGNSAPDKSGLPSDRFSAERTGGSVSTLTIQRTQQEDSAVYLCASSRRATSGIYEQYFGPGTRLTVT.

The rearrangement uses TRBV28 and TRBJ1-5; perhaps TRBD1 as D (6 bases). This CDR3 is built from 16 residues. Per the germline V gene, CDR1 is MDHEN and CDR2 is SYDVKM. V lost 6 bases, J lost 4 bases, and 19 bases lay in between. The CDR3 bases are TGTGCCAGCAGCCCCGGGACAAGTTTTGAAAATCAGCCCCAGCATTTT. This translates into CASSPGTSFENQPQHF.

This chain uses TRBV10-3 with TRBJ2-5; TRBD1 might be the D (5 bases). Deletions cut 4 bases from V and 5 bases from J, with 17 bases between. Germline V lookup: CDR1 ENHRY, CDR2 SYGVKD. The CDR3 covers 15 residues. CDR3 DNA sequence: TGTGCCATCAGTGCGTCTAGGGGCCCCTCTGAGACCCAGTACTTC. Amino acids: CAISASRGPSETQYF.

V and J are TRBV6-1 and TRBJ1-1; weak D call: TRBD1 (6 bases). CDR1 and CDR2 (germline): MNHNS, SASEGT. V dropped 7 bases and J dropped 4 bases, with 19 bases sitting between them. The CDR3 runs to 15 residues. The CDR3, as DNA: TGTGCCAGCACCCTGACTCGAGGGGGAGGCACTGAAGCTTTCTTT. This codes for CASTLTRGGGTEAFF.

This chain connects TRBV11-1 to TRBJ2-3; perhaps D is TRBD1 or TRBD2 (5 bases each). V was cut by 5 bases and J by 3 bases, with 18 bases left in between. This CDR3 comprises 16 residues. Germline V gene lookup returns CDR1 SGHAT and CDR2 FQDESV (reference sequence). DNA for the CDR3: TGTGCCAGCAGCGGACGGACTCGCAAGGGGACAGATACGCAGTATTTT. Translating it yields CASSGRTRKGTDTQYF. The full variable domain, its missing parts supplied by reference TRBV11-1 and TRBJ2-3, is EAEVAQSPRYKITEKSQAVAFWCDPISGHATLYWYRQILGQGPELLVQFQDESVVDDSQLPKDRFSAERLKGVDSTLKIQPAELGDSAMYLCASSGRTRKGTDTQYFGPGTRLTVL.

CDR3 DNA sequence: TGTGCCAGCAGCACAGGGGGCGCCTACAATGAGCAGTTCTTC. It encodes CASSTGGAYNEQFF. J is TRBJ2-1 and V is TRBV28; 9 bases agree with TRBD1. Germline trimming cut 6 bases from V and 2 bases from J; bases unmatched to any gene: 2. CDR3 length equals 14 residues. The germline V gene has CDR1 MDHEN and CDR2 SYDVKM.

V and J are TRBV11-3 and TRBJ2-5, with D tentatively TRBD1 or TRBD2 (5 bases each). Germline V gives CDR1 SGHNT, CDR2 YENEEA. The ends were cut back, 5 bases at V and 1 base at J, with 14 bases in the middle. CDR3 length: 15 residues. The CDR3 region has the DNA TGTGCCAGCAGCATGGGGGAGACAGTCCAAGAGACCCAGTACTTC. Translating gives CASSMGETVQETQYF.

This chain uses TRBV20-1 with TRBJ2-7, with TRBD2 identical over 8 bases. J lost 5 bases, V lost 0 bases, and 6 bases had no gene match. This CDR3 is built from 14 residues. CDR1 is DFQATT, CDR2 SNEGSKA, per germline (reference sequence). The CDR3 region is CSARDQGLADEQYF. DNA for the CDR3: TGCAGTGCTAGAGATCAAGGACTAGCCGACGAGCAGTACTTC.

A few counts support this clonotype. CDR3 protein: CSVEGTTRGETQYF. In nucleotides, the CDR3 is TGCAGCGTTGAGGGCACCACCAGAGGAGAGACCCAGTACTTC. This rearrangement joins TRBV29-1 to TRBJ2-5; no firm D call. This CDR3 region has 14 residues. CDR1 is SQVTM and CDR2 is ANQGSEA in the germline V gene. Deletions cut 3 bases from V and 4 bases from J, with 15 bases between.

The chain carries TRBV2 and TRBJ2-5; 8 bases line up with TRBD2. Trimming took 5 bases from V and 5 from J; bases not matched to a gene: 13. The CDR3 has 16 amino acids. The germline CDR1 and CDR2 sequences are SNHLY and FYNNEI. This CDR3 reads CASSPHSAGALETQYF. For the CDR3, the DNA is TGTGCCAGCAGTCCTCACTCAGCGGGAGCCCTCGAGACCCAGTACTTC.

This clonotype was seen more than once but under ten times. The chain employs TRBV29-1 and TRBJ1-3; D may be TRBD1 (5 bases). Germline CDR1 SQVTM, CDR2 ANQGSEA. V was pared by 4 bases and J by 0 bases, with 10 bases between. CDR3 length: 14 residues. The CDR3 protein is CSVAGRLSGNTIYF. CDR3 DNA: TGCAGCGTTGCGGGACGCCTCTCTGGAAACACCATATATTTT.

The J gene is TRBJ1-2, the V gene TRBV6-5; D is ambiguous. The CDR3 loop spans 16 amino acids. CDR1 MNHEY and CDR2 SVGAGI come from the germline V gene. V gave up 0 bases and J gave up 0 bases, with 11 bases separating them. DNA for the CDR3: TGTGCCAGCAGTTACTCCTCGAACGGAGCTAACTATGGCTACACCTTC. It is translated as CASSYSSNGANYGYTF.

This clonotype turned up a few times. Here the CDR3 DNA reads TGTGCCAGCAGCAAAGGGTCGGTAGCGGTAACAGATACGCAGTATTTT. It translates to CASSKGSVAVTDTQYF. The chain uses TRBV7-2 and TRBJ2-3; D is perhaps TRBD2 (6 bases). Germline CDR1 and CDR2: SGHTA and FQGNSA. The CDR3 covers 16 residues. V lost 5 bases and J 3 bases, leaving 18 bases between the germline ends.

The rearrangement links TRBV15 to TRBJ1-2; D not resolved. Trimming removed 1 base from V and 4 bases from J, with 13 bases in between. The CDR3 sequence is 15 residues long. CDR1 and CDR2 (germline): LNHNV, YYDKDF (reference sequence). CDR3 region: CATSRAPGRTYGYTF. CDR3 sequence (DNA): TGTGCCACCAGCAGAGCGCCCGGACGGACCTATGGCTACACCTTC.

The chain couples TRBV5-1 to TRBJ2-5; 12 nucleotides line up with TRBD2. The ends lost 4 bases at V and 4 bases at J; junction bases unmatched: 8. The CDR3 has 16 residues. Germline V gives CDR1 SGHRS, CDR2 YFSETQ. The CDR3 DNA follows: TGCGCCAGCAGCCCGTCGCCGGGACTAGCGGGAGAGACCCAGTACTTC. Its protein product is CASSPSPGLAGETQYF.

This clonotype was counted ten times or more. The V call is TRBV29-1, the J call TRBJ1-3; 11 bases fit TRBD1. This CDR3 spans 11 amino acids. Germline V gene sequence: CDR1 SQVTM, CDR2 ANQGSEA. V dropped 6 bases and J dropped 10; count of bases not matched to a gene: 2. The CDR3 region is CSVGTGGTIYF. CDR3 sequence (DNA): TGCAGCGTCGGGACAGGGGGAACCATATATTTT.

This chain uses TRBV20-1 with TRBJ1-6; 7 nucleotides match TRBD1. V was pared by 5 bases and J by 2 bases, with 9 bases of the junction left unmatched. The CDR3 totals 16 residues. From germline, CDR1 is DFQATT and CDR2 SNEGSKA (reference sequence). In DNA form, the CDR3 reads TGCAGTGCTCCTAGAGGGGGCGCGGCCTATAATTCACCCCTCCACTTT. Residues: CSAPRGGAAYNSPLHF.